This entry features one T cell receptor beta chain sequence. Its ends do not fully match the called genes, so a read error is possible. The sample is drawn from a study of technical replicates of blood from a few donors. Germline-derived CDR1 and CDR2 are SGDLS and YYNGEE. The CDR3 covers 8 residues. Using immunoSEQ multiplex PCR, the repertoire was profiled, and TCRdb retains in-frame clones only, with some absent. The table records tens of thousands of clones, about 90% of them present only once. The clonotype comes from a human donor in good health. The chain couples TRBV9 to TRBJ2-7; no reliable D call. Input material: T cells isolated from PBMCs. The CDR3 loop reads CASSVQSF. In DNA form, the CDR3 reads TGTGCCAGCAGCGTCCAGTCCTTC.